The present entry profiles one T cell receptor (beta chain) with its context. Its binding antigen is unknown. The input lacks base qualities; no much larger clone sits a single base away. Each collaborating institution followed its own protocols to collect whole blood in K2EDTA tubes. For TCRbeta analysis, collaborators shipped samples as frozen whole blood, isolated PBMCs, or DNA extracted from either of those sample types. This record comes from a study of blood T cell repertoires in COVID-19 (TCRdb year 2020). Regarding the study in general: Collaborator samples came from the United States, Italy and Spain and covered acute and convalescent phases of COVID-19. Deeply sampled blood TCRbeta repertoires from subjects exposed to, actively infected with, or recovered from COVID-19 were included in the dataset. Nearly every sample came with metadata listing a de-identified subject ID, COVID-19 status, age in years and sex. The prospective study material was composed of cDNA or gDNA derived from T cells, B-cell-depleted T cells, or PBMCs. Where available, HLA class I and class II types were obtained from metadata supplied by the sample provider rather than from assay-based typing. The repertoires were made available in a free public database intended to serve as a resource for research on the immune response to SARS-CoV-2. The samples were drawn from two sources: the first 160 participants of the ongoing ImmuneRACE study, and 1,000 to 1,500 subjects contributed by 6 global collaborators. The research as a whole found: How much clinical and demographic metadata was included differed by source and by participant, and the metadata was provided uncurated.

There are 16 amino acids in the CDR3, from cysteine to phenylalanine inclusive. The only DNA kept is the CDR3, 48 bases in frame from the first base. CDR1 is given as SGHAT and CDR2 as FQNNGV, both from the germline V gene. Compared with germline, V lacks 6 bases and J lacks 4 bases; bases without a gene match: 8. The immunoSEQ Assay, a bias-controlled multiplex PCR, was used to amplify TCRbeta CDR3 regions from genomic DNA. In the source study's methods: Within the assay, amplification of reference gene primers was used to estimate how many nucleated cells each sample contained. To quantify the absolute abundance of each unique TCRbeta CDR3 rearrangement, sequence reads were collapsed and filtered. For each sample, productive Simpson clonality was calculated as the square root of Simpson's diversity index over productive rearrangements. TCRdb stores this immuneACCESS table with in-frame sequences only. Part of the clones is absent; in the studies checked, under half of the shortfall reflects unresolved V genes, and no reason is known for the rest. V and J calls and clone size come straight from that table; D and trimming were deduced from the DNA. This sample has about 150,000 clones in its table, and 80% to 90% of those were observed once. The ten largest clones add up to under 7.5% of the sample.

This sequence uses TRBV11-2 and TRBJ2-1, with 11 middle bases fitting TRBD2. The source of this sequence is a man at least 80 years old with acute or convalescent COVID-19. The source material was peripheral blood. The nucleotide sequence is TGTGCCAGCAGTAGAATAGCGGGAGGGCAATACAATGAGCAGTTCTTC. The translation is CASSRIAGGQYNEQFF. Where the CDR3 stops, the reference TRBV11-2 and TRBJ2-1 genes take over; the full variable domain is EAGVAQSPRYKIIEKRQSVAFWCNPISGHATLYWYQQILGQGPKLLIQFQNNGVVDDSQLPKDRFSAERLKGVDSTLKIQPAKLEDSAVYLCASSRIAGGQYNEQFFGPGTRLTVL.